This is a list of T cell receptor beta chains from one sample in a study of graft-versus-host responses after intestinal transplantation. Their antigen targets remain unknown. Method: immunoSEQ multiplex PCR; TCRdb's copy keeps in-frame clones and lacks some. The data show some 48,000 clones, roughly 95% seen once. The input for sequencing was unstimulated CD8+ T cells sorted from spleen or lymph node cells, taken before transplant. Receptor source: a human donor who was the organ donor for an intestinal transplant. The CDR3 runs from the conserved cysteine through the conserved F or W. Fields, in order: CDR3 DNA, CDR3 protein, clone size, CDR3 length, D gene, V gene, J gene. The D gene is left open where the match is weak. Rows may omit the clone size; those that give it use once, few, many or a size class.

cdr3_nt: TGTGCCAGCAGCTTGGACTTGGGCTCTGGGGCCAACGTCCTGACTTTC; cdr3_aa: CASSLDLGSGANVLTF; clone_size: NA; cdr3_length: 16; d_call: NA; v_call: TRBV5-6; j_call: TRBJ2-6
cdr3_nt: TGTGCCAGCTTACGTTCAGCCAGTACGCAGTATTTT; cdr3_aa: CASLRSASTQYF; clone_size: NA; cdr3_length: 12; d_call: NA; v_call: TRBV7-9; j_call: TRBJ2-3
cdr3_nt: TGTGCCAGCAGCCCCGGACAGGCTAAGAACACTGAAGCTTTCTTT; cdr3_aa: CASSPGQAKNTEAFF; clone_size: NA; cdr3_length: 15; d_call: TRBD1; v_call: TRBV6-5; j_call: TRBJ1-1
cdr3_nt: TGCGCCAGCAGCCAAGGCGGGGCAGGGCTGGGGGAGCAGTACTTC; cdr3_aa: CASSQGGAGLGEQYF; clone_size: NA; cdr3_length: 15; d_call: NA; v_call: TRBV4-1; j_call: TRBJ2-7
cdr3_nt: TGTGCCAGCAGCTTAGTATCCGGTGATGAAGCTTTCTTT; cdr3_aa: CASSLVSGDEAFF; clone_size: NA; cdr3_length: 13; d_call: NA; v_call: TRBV7-9; j_call: TRBJ1-1
cdr3_nt: TGTGCCAGCAGTTTGCCGGGACAGACCAATTCACCCCTCCACTTT; cdr3_aa: CASSLPGQTNSPLHF; clone_size: few; cdr3_length: 15; d_call: TRBD1; v_call: TRBV6-6; j_call: TRBJ1-6
cdr3_nt: TGTGCCAGCAGCCCCGATCGGGGAGAAAGCTACGAGCAGTACTTC; cdr3_aa: CASSPDRGESYEQYF; clone_size: NA; cdr3_length: 15; d_call: NA; v_call: TRBV7-8; j_call: TRBJ2-7
cdr3_nt: TGTGCCACCAGCAGAGACAGGAGCAATCAGCCCCAGCATTTT; cdr3_aa: CATSRDRSNQPQHF; clone_size: NA; cdr3_length: 14; d_call: NA; v_call: TRBV15; j_call: TRBJ1-5
cdr3_nt: TGCGCCAGCAGCCCGGACTTCAATTCACCCCTCCACTTT; cdr3_aa: CASSPDFNSPLHF; clone_size: NA; cdr3_length: 13; d_call: NA; v_call: TRBV4-3; j_call: TRBJ1-6
cdr3_nt: TGTGCCAGCAGTTCGATCCCAGGGCGGGCAACTGAAGCTTTCTTT; cdr3_aa: CASSSIPGRATEAFF; clone_size: once; cdr3_length: 15; d_call: NA; v_call: TRBV27; j_call: TRBJ1-1
cdr3_nt: TGCGCCAGCAGCCAAGATGGGGGACAGGTATTTTCCAGCACTGAAGCTTTCTTT; cdr3_aa: CASSQDGGQVFSSTEAFF; clone_size: NA; cdr3_length: 18; d_call: TRBD1; v_call: TRBV4-1; j_call: TRBJ1-1
cdr3_nt: TGTGCCAGCAGTTACGCGGGACAGGGGACCAATGAGCAGTTCTTC; cdr3_aa: CASSYAGQGTNEQFF; clone_size: NA; cdr3_length: 15; d_call: TRBD1; v_call: TRBV6-5; j_call: TRBJ2-1
cdr3_nt: TGTGCCAGCAGCCACCCTAGACAGGGGAACTATGGCTACACCTTC; cdr3_aa: CASSHPRQGNYGYTF; clone_size: NA; cdr3_length: 15; d_call: TRBD1; v_call: TRBV28; j_call: TRBJ1-2
cdr3_nt: TGTGCCAGCAGTTACTCTCTAGCGGACACAGATACGCAGTATTTT; cdr3_aa: CASSYSLADTDTQYF; clone_size: once; cdr3_length: 15; d_call: TRBD2; v_call: TRBV6-5; j_call: TRBJ2-3
cdr3_nt: TGTGCCAGCCGGGACAGGGACCCTGGAAACACCATATATTTT; cdr3_aa: CASRDRDPGNTIYF; clone_size: NA; cdr3_length: 14; d_call: TRBD1; v_call: TRBV19; j_call: TRBJ1-3
cdr3_nt: TGTGCCAGCAGTTGGTCGGAAAATCAGCCCCAGCATTTT; cdr3_aa: CASSWSENQPQHF; clone_size: NA; cdr3_length: 13; d_call: NA; v_call: TRBV27; j_call: TRBJ1-5
cdr3_nt: TGTGCCAGCAGCTCCCATGGACAGGGAATAGATGAAGCTTTCTTT; cdr3_aa: CASSSHGQGIDEAFF; clone_size: NA; cdr3_length: 15; d_call: TRBD1; v_call: TRBV5-4; j_call: TRBJ1-1
cdr3_nt: TGTGCCAGCAGTTTATCGGAGAGGGTATTAGAGACCCAGTACTTC; cdr3_aa: CASSLSERVLETQYF; clone_size: NA; cdr3_length: 15; d_call: NA; v_call: TRBV27; j_call: TRBJ2-5
cdr3_nt: TGTGCCAGCAGCCTGACAGGGAACACTGAAGCTTTCTTT; cdr3_aa: CASSLTGNTEAFF; clone_size: NA; cdr3_length: 13; d_call: NA; v_call: TRBV27; j_call: TRBJ1-1
cdr3_nt: TGTGCCAGCAGTTTCGGGGCCTTTGGGCAGACCTATGGCTACACCTTC; cdr3_aa: CASSFGAFGQTYGYTF; clone_size: NA; cdr3_length: 16; d_call: NA; v_call: TRBV27; j_call: TRBJ1-2
cdr3_nt: TGTGCCAGCAGTGAAGCGCGCGGGGGAAACACAGATACGCAGTATTTT; cdr3_aa: CASSEARGGNTDTQYF; clone_size: NA; cdr3_length: 16; d_call: TRBD2; v_call: TRBV6-1; j_call: TRBJ2-3
cdr3_nt: TGTGCCTGGAGTGACACAGGGAACACTGAAGCTTTCTTT; cdr3_aa: CAWSDTGNTEAFF; clone_size: once; cdr3_length: 13; d_call: NA; v_call: TRBV30; j_call: TRBJ1-1
cdr3_nt: TGTGCCAGCAGTTTCTACAATGAGCAGTTCTTC; cdr3_aa: CASSFYNEQFF; clone_size: NA; cdr3_length: 11; d_call: NA; v_call: TRBV27; j_call: TRBJ2-1
cdr3_nt: TGTGCCAGCAGCGAAACTAGCGGGGGCACAGATACGCAGTATTTT; cdr3_aa: CASSETSGGTDTQYF; clone_size: NA; cdr3_length: 15; d_call: TRBD2; v_call: TRBV5-6; j_call: TRBJ2-3
cdr3_nt: TGTGCCAGCAGCCCGGACAGGGGTCTAAACACCATATATTTT; cdr3_aa: CASSPDRGLNTIYF; clone_size: NA; cdr3_length: 14; d_call: TRBD1; v_call: TRBV5-4; j_call: TRBJ1-3
cdr3_nt: TGTGCCAGCAGTTTAGCACTAGCGGCCTACCAAGAGACCCAGTACTTC; cdr3_aa: CASSLALAAYQETQYF; clone_size: NA; cdr3_length: 16; d_call: TRBD2; v_call: TRBV28; j_call: TRBJ2-5
cdr3_nt: TGTGCCAGCAGCGGGGCAGGGGTCGGGGAGCTGTTTTTT; cdr3_aa: CASSGAGVGELFF; clone_size: NA; cdr3_length: 13; d_call: NA; v_call: TRBV9; j_call: TRBJ2-2
cdr3_nt: TGTGCCAGCAGTTATGTGGACACGCAGTATTTT; cdr3_aa: CASSYVDTQYF; clone_size: NA; cdr3_length: 11; d_call: NA; v_call: TRBV28; j_call: TRBJ2-3
cdr3_nt: TGTGCCAGTAGTGTAGGGGTACAGTCCCTCGAGCAGTACTTC; cdr3_aa: CASSVGVQSLEQYF; clone_size: NA; cdr3_length: 14; d_call: NA; v_call: TRBV19; j_call: TRBJ2-7
cdr3_nt: TGTGCCAGCAGCTTAGAAGAGACCCAGTACTTC; cdr3_aa: CASSLEETQYF; clone_size: NA; cdr3_length: 11; d_call: NA; v_call: TRBV13; j_call: TRBJ2-5
cdr3_nt: TGTGCCAGCAGTGAATACCACGGGGATTCACCCCTCCACTTT; cdr3_aa: CASSEYHGDSPLHF; clone_size: NA; cdr3_length: 14; d_call: NA; v_call: TRBV2; j_call: TRBJ1-6
cdr3_nt: TGTGCCAGCAGCCTCCTAGGGGGAGATACGCAGTATTTT; cdr3_aa: CASSLLGGDTQYF; clone_size: NA; cdr3_length: 13; d_call: NA; v_call: TRBV7-6; j_call: TRBJ2-3
cdr3_nt: TGTGCCAGCAGTGAGTTGGAGACTAGCTCCTACGAGCAGTACTTC; cdr3_aa: CASSELETSSYEQYF; clone_size: NA; cdr3_length: 15; d_call: NA; v_call: TRBV6-1; j_call: TRBJ2-7
cdr3_nt: TGCGCCAGCAGCACTCGGACTTTTGGCGGGATGCAAGATACGCAGTATTTT; cdr3_aa: CASSTRTFGGMQDTQYF; clone_size: NA; cdr3_length: 17; d_call: NA; v_call: TRBV5-1; j_call: TRBJ2-3
cdr3_nt: TGTGCCAGCAGCTTAGGAAGGGGGAACACTGAAGCTTTCTTT; cdr3_aa: CASSLGRGNTEAFF; clone_size: NA; cdr3_length: 14; d_call: NA; v_call: TRBV5-6; j_call: TRBJ1-1
cdr3_nt: TGTGCCAGTAGTCTTGGTGACCTTGGGGCCAACGTCCTGACTTTC; cdr3_aa: CASSLGDLGANVLTF; clone_size: NA; cdr3_length: 15; d_call: NA; v_call: TRBV19; j_call: TRBJ2-6
cdr3_nt: TGTGCCAGTAGTGGCCGGGACAGGGGAAATTCACCCCTCCACTTT; cdr3_aa: CASSGRDRGNSPLHF; clone_size: NA; cdr3_length: 15; d_call: TRBD1; v_call: TRBV19; j_call: TRBJ1-6
cdr3_nt: TGCAGCGTTGAACTGGGCAGCCAGGCAGATACGCAGTATTTT; cdr3_aa: CSVELGSQADTQYF; clone_size: NA; cdr3_length: 14; d_call: NA; v_call: TRBV29-1; j_call: TRBJ2-3
cdr3_nt: TGCGCCAGCAGTGATGGACATGGCACTGAAGCTTTCTTT; cdr3_aa: CASSDGHGTEAFF; clone_size: few; cdr3_length: 13; d_call: NA; v_call: TRBV10-2; j_call: TRBJ1-1
cdr3_nt: TGTGCCAGCAGTTTATCAGGGGCTGGAAACACCATATATTTT; cdr3_aa: CASSLSGAGNTIYF; clone_size: NA; cdr3_length: 14; d_call: NA; v_call: TRBV27; j_call: TRBJ1-3
cdr3_nt: TGTGCCAGCAGTGAAGAATGGGAAGGGCCCTACTCCTACGAGCAGTACTTC; cdr3_aa: CASSEEWEGPYSYEQYF; clone_size: NA; cdr3_length: 17; d_call: NA; v_call: TRBV6-1; j_call: TRBJ2-7
cdr3_nt: TGTGCCAGTAGTATCGAAACGGGAACTACAGATACGCAGTATTTT; cdr3_aa: CASSIETGTTDTQYF; clone_size: NA; cdr3_length: 15; d_call: NA; v_call: TRBV19; j_call: TRBJ2-3
cdr3_nt: TGCGCCAGCAGCGGAGGATCAGGGACCGGGGAGCTGTTTTTT; cdr3_aa: CASSGGSGTGELFF; clone_size: NA; cdr3_length: 14; d_call: NA; v_call: TRBV5-1; j_call: TRBJ2-2
cdr3_nt: TGTGCCAGCAGTGAAGCGCTCCTAGCGGGGGTTGGCACAGATACGCAGTATTTT; cdr3_aa: CASSEALLAGVGTDTQYF; clone_size: NA; cdr3_length: 18; d_call: TRBD2; v_call: TRBV6-1; j_call: TRBJ2-3
cdr3_nt: TGTGCCAGCAGCTTAGAACACCCGAGCTCCTATAATTCACCCCTCCACTTT; cdr3_aa: CASSLEHPSSYNSPLHF; clone_size: NA; cdr3_length: 17; d_call: NA; v_call: TRBV7-9; j_call: TRBJ1-6
cdr3_nt: TGTGCCAGCAGCCTTACTGGGTCGGGAAACTACGAGCAGTACTTC; cdr3_aa: CASSLTGSGNYEQYF; clone_size: NA; cdr3_length: 15; d_call: NA; v_call: TRBV2; j_call: TRBJ2-7
cdr3_nt: TGCAGCGTCCGGGGCCTGAACACTGAAGCTTTCTTT; cdr3_aa: CSVRGLNTEAFF; clone_size: NA; cdr3_length: 12; d_call: NA; v_call: TRBV29-1; j_call: TRBJ1-1
cdr3_nt: TGTGCCAGCAGCCAAGATCAGAGGGAAGCTTTCTTT; cdr3_aa: CASSQDQREAFF; clone_size: NA; cdr3_length: 12; d_call: NA; v_call: TRBV4-2; j_call: TRBJ1-1
cdr3_nt: TGTGCCAGCAGCACCGAGCTGGGCCCAGGGGGGAACACTGAAGCTTTCTTT; cdr3_aa: CASSTELGPGGNTEAFF; clone_size: NA; cdr3_length: 17; d_call: TRBD1; v_call: TRBV13; j_call: TRBJ1-1